These 8 T cell receptor beta chains share one sample of origin, sequenced in a study of T cell responses to AZD1222 COVID-19 vaccine. The assay was immunoSEQ multiplex PCR, and TCRdb's table has in-frame clones only and misses some. The sample carries approximately 150,000 clones, around 89% recorded once. The sample was peripheral blood, taken on day 0 of AZD1222 vaccination. The receptors were gathered from an adult in good health.

This sequence joins TRBV19 and TRBJ2-7, with 7 bases lining up with TRBD1. Germline-derived CDR1 and CDR2 are LNHDA and SQIVND (reference sequence). With 5 bases clipped from V and 8 bases from J, the junction kept 15 bases outside the gene matches. CDR3 length: 15 amino acids. The CDR3 here is CASSPWTGALDQQYF. CDR3 in DNA: TGTGCCAGTAGTCCCTGGACAGGCGCTCTCGACCAGCAGTACTTC.

This chain links TRBV9 with TRBJ1-1; 9 positions agree with TRBD1. Looked up from germline, CDR1 is SGDLS and CDR2 is YYNGEE. The ends lost 9 bases at V and 0 bases at J; junction bases unmatched: 9. The CDR3 contains 15 residues. The CDR3, as DNA: TGTGCCACCGGGGGGACAGGGTTGTTGAACACTGAAGCTTTCTTT. It translates to CATGGTGLLNTEAFF.

This chain uses TRBV7-2 with TRBJ2-1; 8 bases are a match to TRBD1. This CDR3 spans 14 amino acids. V gave up 4 bases and J gave up 7 bases; unmatched junction bases: 6. Germline values: CDR1 SGHTA, CDR2 FQGNSA. CDR3 in DNA: TGTGCCAGCAGCTCCGGACAGGGCGTGAATGAGCAGTTCTTC. Protein sequence: CASSSGQGVNEQFF.

V is TRBV13 and J is TRBJ1-1; D possibly corresponds to TRBD1 (6 bases). The CDR3 is 12 amino acids. Trimming left V 11 bases short and J 4 bases short, with 14 bases between. Germline assignment: CDR1 PRHDT and CDR2 FYEKMQ (reference sequence). The CDR3 here is CADPPGATEAFF. DNA for the CDR3: TGTGCCGACCCCCCAGGGGCCACTGAAGCTTTCTTT.

The CDR3 loop reads CASSLRGGINQPQHF. CDR3 DNA: TGTGCCAGCAGCCTACGAGGGGGTATTAATCAGCCCCAGCATTTT. This chain uses TRBV9 with TRBJ1-5; tentatively, D is TRBD1 (6 bases). Deletions cut 4 bases from V and 4 bases from J, with 15 bases between. The germline V gene has CDR1 SGDLS and CDR2 YYNGEE. The CDR3 length is 15 residues.

V is TRBV11-2 and J is TRBJ1-3; TRBD1 matches 7 bases. Germline CDR1 and CDR2: SGHAT and FQNNGV. This CDR3 contains 15 residues. Trimming removed 5 bases from V and 7 bases from J; junction bases left unmatched: 11. CDR3 in DNA: TGTGCCAGCAGCCTAACGTCGGGACAGAGGAACACCATATATTTT. Its translation is CASSLTSGQRNTIYF. Based on the CDR3 plus reference TRBV11-2 and TRBJ1-3, the full variable domain is EAGVAQSPRYKIIEKRQSVAFWCNPISGHATLYWYQQILGQGPKLLIQFQNNGVVDDSQLPKDRFSAERLKGVDSTLKIQPAKLEDSAVYLCASSLTSGQRNTIYFGEGSWLTVV.

This chain links TRBV11-3 with TRBJ1-1; no reliable D call. Germline values: CDR1 SGHNT, CDR2 YENEEA. The ends were cut back, 1 base at V and 6 bases at J, with 18 bases in the middle. The CDR3 is 16 residues long. This CDR3 reads CASSLGGSFAWAEAFF. CDR3 coding DNA: TGTGCCAGCAGCTTAGGAGGGAGCTTTGCTTGGGCTGAAGCTTTCTTT.

This chain links TRBV4-3 with TRBJ2-6; maybe TRBD2 (5 bases). The length of the CDR3 is 16 residues. V was pared by 0 bases and J by 3 bases, with 9 bases between. CDR1 is LGHNA, CDR2 YSLEER, per germline. The CDR3 is CASSQEEGSGANVLTF. The DNA of the CDR3 is TGCGCCAGCAGCCAAGAAGAGGGCAGTGGGGCCAACGTCCTGACTTTC.